Detailed here is one T cell receptor (beta chain). The antigen it recognizes is unknown. It has no much larger one-base neighbor in the sample; base qualities were not kept. The source of the sample is a study of identifying expanded T cells in peripheral blood (dated by TCRdb to between 2018 and 2021). For the study in its entirety: Four technical replicates, made by sequencing separate aliquots from the same pool of genomic DNA, were compared pairwise. What the research found in general, with its limitations: Around 1.3 differentially abundant clones were flagged by the binomial model between technical replicates, whereas about 15 and 18 were flagged over approximately two weeks and four weeks, respectively. The beta-binomial model significantly reduced the number of clones called differentially abundant and the false-positive rate across all healthy-donor time intervals. Variance in clone template counts between roughly two-week samples significantly increased with total template count across all healthy donors. The authors expected that over much longer intervals, such as months to years, biological variance in healthy repertoires might increase even further.

Trimming takes 6 bases from V and 0 bases from J, and the germline ends sit 9 bases apart. CDR1 LGHNA and CDR2 YNFKEQ were looked up in the germline V gene. Counted from cysteine to phenylalanine, this CDR3 has 14 amino acids. Solely the CDR3 DNA is kept, with 42 bases framed from the first base. During the collection period, no immune events, such as infections, were documented for the healthy donors. Healthy-donor blood repertoires served as a training cohort to calibrate time-dependent variance in a beta-binomial model of T-cell clone differential abundance. The training cohort was composed of 10 or so healthy donors, 3 female and 7 male. The donors were between roughly 25 and 64 years old, with an average age of roughly 40 years. Whole blood was collected from each healthy donor at three time points spaced two weeks apart and obtained from a commercial supplier. For immunosequencing, genomic DNA was extracted from whole blood that had not been sorted.

TCRbeta CDR3 regions were profiled by bias-controlled multiplex PCR amplification of genomic DNA with the immunoSEQ Assay. The source study handled its data this way. The absolute abundance of each unique TCRbeta CDR3 region was quantified after sequences were collapsed and filtered. Differential abundance was tested with two models: a binomial (Fisher-equivalent) model and a beta-binomial model that adds time-dependent variance fitted from healthy donors. Clones with fewer than 5 combined templates were removed, and differential abundance was called for clones with a Benjamini-Hochberg FDR below 0.01. Using the form v = (b*log(k)+a)^2, the beta-binomial variance was modeled as a function of the total template count across the two samples. This immuneACCESS table, as held by TCRdb, lists in-frame sequences with V and J called but not all clones. Of the missing ones, under half trace to an unresolved V gene in checked studies; the others have no known cause. V and J calls and clone size come straight from that table; D and trimming were deduced from the DNA. The sample table lists around 100,000 clones, around nine tenths of them with a count of one. The ten biggest clones cover around 17% of the sample.

Material: blood. This clonotype originated in a person aged 18-70 years in good health. The rearrangement joined TRBV4-2 to TRBJ1-3; tentative D gene TRBD1, with 6 bases matching. The bases are TGTGCCAGCAGTCGGGACATCTCTGGAAACACCATATATTTT. It codes for CASSRDISGNTIYF.